This T cell receptor beta chain came from a study of response to subunit inactivated influenza vaccine. Points from the study as a whole: The study's authors posited that every seasonal influenza vaccination enlists few new T cells.

Concerning this clonotype: Its target is unknown.

TCRdb redid the calling of the RT-PCR reads with MiXCR, one entry per CDR3 protein. In the table there are over 650,000 distinct CDR3 sequences, around 18% of which are singletons. The junction had 9 bases not matched to a gene; V was cut back by 4 bases and J by 4 bases. The CDR3 runs 17 residues. Germline values: CDR1 SGHTA, CDR2 FQGTGA. V and J are TRBV7-3 and TRBJ2-3; the match to TRBD2 covers 12 bases. The source was PBMCs from blood, collected more than 4 days after vaccination. The sequence came from a man aged 45-65 years who received an inactivated influenza vaccine. In DNA, the CDR3 is TGTGCCAGCAGCTCCCGATCTAGCGGGAGGGGCGCAGATACGCAGTATTTT. This sequence encodes CASSSRSSGRGADTQYF.